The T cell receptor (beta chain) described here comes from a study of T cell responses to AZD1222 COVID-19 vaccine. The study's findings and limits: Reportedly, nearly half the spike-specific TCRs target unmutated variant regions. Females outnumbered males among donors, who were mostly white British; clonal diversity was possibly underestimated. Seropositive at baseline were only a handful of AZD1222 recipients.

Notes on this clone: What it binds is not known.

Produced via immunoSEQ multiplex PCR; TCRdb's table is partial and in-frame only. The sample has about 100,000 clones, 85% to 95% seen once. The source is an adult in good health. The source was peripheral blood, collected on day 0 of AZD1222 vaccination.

CDR3 coding DNA: TGTGCCAGCAGTTCCCCTAGGGAGCAGTACTTC. Amino acid sequence: CASSSPREQYF. This chain connects TRBV27 to TRBJ2-7; D unclear. The V end was cut by 4 bases, the J end by 7 bases, with 8 bases between. The germline CDR1 and CDR2 sequences are MNHEY and SMNVEV (reference sequence). CDR3 length: 11 amino acids.